The 6 T cell receptor beta chains below were found in one sample sequenced in a study of human T cells and chemical hapten exposure. Regarding time point: pre-sensitization, week 0. Sample treatment: therapeutic diphenylcyclopropenone sensitization with weekly scalp DPC. TCRdb reanalysed the RACE reads using MiXCR and keeps one entry per CDR3 protein. The data show about 180,000 distinct CDR3 sequences, almost 30% seen once. Specimen: whole blood, collected in connection with sensitization to the hapten diphenylcyclopropenone (DPC). These TCRs come from a young woman with alopecia areata. Some clones in this sample may be carry-over from other donors' samples.

This chain joins TRBV20-1 and TRBJ2-5; unclear D gene. CDR3 length equals 11 residues. The ends were cut back, 0 bases at V and 2 bases at J, with 1 base in the middle. The V gene's germline CDR1 is DFQATT and CDR2 SNEGSKA (reference sequence). CDR3 loop: CSAREQETQYF. Written as DNA, the CDR3 is TGCAGTGCTAGAGAACAAGAGACCCAGTACTTC.

CDR3 amino acids: CASSPGSEYEQYF. The CDR3 region has the DNA TGTGCCAGCAGCCCAGGAAGTGAATACGAGCAGTACTTC. The J gene is TRBJ2-7, the V gene TRBV7-2, with no clear D. V lost 5 bases, J lost 4 bases, and 12 bases lay in between. The CDR3 is 13 residues long. CDR1 is SGHTA and CDR2 is FQGNSA in the germline V gene.

This chain connects TRBV20-1 to TRBJ2-3; TRBD2 might be the D (6 bases). V lost 5 bases and J lost 4, with 13 bases in between. The CDR3 consists of 13 residues. The germline CDR1 and CDR2 sequences are DFQATT and SNEGSKA (reference sequence). Here the CDR3 reads CSAPRLDADTQYF. In DNA, the CDR3 is TGCAGTGCTCCCCGACTAGATGCAGATACGCAGTATTTT.

This chain connects TRBV6-6 to TRBJ1-5, with D hard to call. V was cut by 0 bases and J by 7 bases, with 13 bases left in between. CDR3 size: 15 residues. The germline gives CDR1 MNHNY, CDR2 SVGAGI (reference sequence). The CDR3, as DNA: TGTGCCAGCAGTTACTCGAGTGGAGGCGGGCAGCCCCAGCATTTT. This gives the protein CASSYSSGGGQPQHF.

Only a few counts were recorded for this clonotype. The rearrangement joins TRBV9 to TRBJ2-2; 8 nucleotides align to TRBD2. Unmatched junction bases numbered 7, after V lost 4 bases and J lost 2 bases. The CDR3 runs 16 residues. Germline V CDR1 and CDR2: SGDLS, YYNGEE. The CDR3 protein is CASSIHSGANTGELFF. Here the CDR3 DNA reads TGTGCCAGCAGCATCCATAGCGGGGCAAACACCGGGGAGCTGTTTTTT. The complete variable domain, with remaining parts taken from reference TRBV9 and TRBJ2-2, reads DSGVTQTPKHLITATGQRVTLRCSPRSGDLSVYWYQQSLDQGLQFLIQYYNGEERAKGNILERFSAQQFPDLHSELNLSSLELGDSALYFCASSIHSGANTGELFFGEGSRLTVL.

The chain combines TRBV7-2 with TRBJ1-5; D gene unclear. The CDR3 is made up of 12 amino acids. V dropped 2 bases and J dropped 6 bases, with 5 bases sitting between them. Germline CDR1 and CDR2: SGHTA and FQGNSA. In DNA form, the CDR3 reads TGTGCCAGCAGCTTATCCTCTCAGCCCCAGCATTTT. Translated: CASSLSSQPQHF.